This TCR beta chain was recovered during a study of blood T cell repertoires in COVID-19. The overall study: T cells, B-cell-depleted T cells, or PBMCs supplied cDNA or gDNA.

Assignments of participants to cohorts depended upon their own reported clinical history. In the study's own analysis: For nucleated cells, counts were estimated from reference gene primer amplification. Repertoires were generated with immunoSEQ multiplex PCR, while TCRdb's copy carries only in-frame clones and drops some. The D gene and trimming were derived from the DNA, and the V and J assignments and clone size from that table. The sample shows 200,000 to 250,000 clones, approximately 83% of them seen only once. Germline V gene sequence: CDR1 PRHDT, CDR2 FYEKMQ (reference sequence). V gave up 0 bases and J gave up 2 bases; unmatched junction bases: 1. The CDR3 length is 15 residues.

Sequenced material: PBMCs or T cells enriched from blood (not recorded which). This TCR derives from a woman in her thirties or forties with acute COVID-19. This rearrangement joins TRBV13 to TRBJ2-7; TRBD2 aligns across 10 bases. The CDR3 is CASSLGLAGPYEQYF. CDR3 in DNA: TGTGCCAGCAGCTTAGGACTAGCGGGACCCTACGAGCAGTACTTC.